This is a list of T cell receptor beta chains from one sample in a study of T cells in Graves' hyperthyroidism and ophthalmopathy. In TCRdb, the multiplex PCR reads were re-called with MiXCR into one record per CDR3 protein. The repertoire holds fewer than 750,000 distinct CDR3 sequences, with about 45% as singletons. Sequencing was performed on peripheral blood or thyroid tissue (not recorded which). These receptors were taken from a woman younger than 30 with Graves' hyperthyroidism. Both conserved end residues are part of each CDR3.

V gene | CDR3 protein
TRBV19 | CASRRDRDPFFEAFF
TRBV25-1 | CASSELLRGGANVLTF
TRBV6-5 | CASSTNRLARAEQYF
TRBV7-2 | CASGNSRSEAQYF
TRBV2 | CASSGSTGTGQPQHF
TRBV19 | CASGKREGHEHF
TRBV12-3/TRBV12-4 | CASRMGQDSYEQYF
TRBV7-2 | CASSDRGYQPQHF
TRBV13 | CASSASWVNYGYTF
TRBV20-1 | CSASEGANVLTF
TRBV5-6 | CASSLDGSKQPQHF
TRBV12-3/TRBV12-4 | CATRGKTQYF
TRBV3-1 | CASSQARTYGNTIYF
TRBV11-2 | CASSFSVRNTEAFF
TRBV2 | CASSDLEGDGYYEQYF
TRBV2 | CASLRQGGGWTEAFF
TRBV11-3 | CASSPALADYEQYF
TRBV20-1 | CSALTSGDPQETQYF
TRBV10-3 | CASSYISATDTQYF
TRBV2 | CASRPWRETQYF
TRBV2 | CASSAMDTGEDQPQHF
TRBV4-2 | CASSQAWGQGTEAFF
TRBV27 | CASSQRTGWKGNTEAFF
TRBV5-1 | CASRSGQGSSPLHF
TRBV13 | CASRLTGVRGYTF
TRBV19 | CASSITSGSSQFF
TRBV5-5 | CASRLDLAGGSYEQYF
TRBV5-4 | CASSLGGRPQEAQYF
TRBV5-6 | CASSLTTGAAFF
TRBV7-3 | CASSLEAGGETQYF
TRBV6-1 | CAGIAEGRGEQYF
TRBV11-2 | CASSSGTSAYNEQFF
TRBV7-8 | CARPTGTGNEKLFF
TRBV7-2 | CASSFLAGVFNEQFF
TRBV20-1 | CSAWGTTADYYNEQYF
TRBV29-1 | CSVLAGGYKQYF
TRBV7-2 | CASASTDTQYF
TRBV6-1 | CASSERAGDPYEQYF
TRBV19 | CASSPAERQDYEQYF
TRBV19 | CASSTSGRGSYNEQYF
TRBV19 | CASSIIRDIAGNTIYF
TRBV4-3 | CASSQDGHSYQYF
TRBV27 | CASRRPGQGHGYTF
TRBV9 | CASKRLHNTDTQYF